This T cell receptor (beta chain) was sequenced during a study of T cell repertoires in ileal Crohn's disease. On the study more broadly: At surgery, less than 45% of patients smoked, with median disease duration roughly 7.2 years. Surgery for a complication: stricturing in roughly 61%, penetrating in roughly 40%. Study outcomes and limitations: Endoscopic recurrence occurred in every patient whose clonality exceeded 26.8%. Mucosal expansions were suggested to be mainly CD8 T cells.

Points on this clone: Its antigen is not known.

Per germline, CDR1 SGHRS and CDR2 YFSETQ. The CDR3 consists of 13 residues. J was trimmed by 7 bases and V by 9 bases; bases with no gene match: 6. TCRdb's copy holds only in-frame clones and misses some; the assay was immunoSEQ multiplex PCR. The sample consists of around 17,000 clones, around 88% of them appearing once. J is TRBJ2-1 and V is TRBV5-1; 11 bases agree with TRBD2. The sequenced sample was ileal tissue. This clonotype was sampled from an adult with Crohn's disease. CDR3 sequence: CATGTSGGNEQFF. The CDR3 DNA sequence: TGCGCCACCGGGACTAGCGGCGGGAATGAGCAGTTCTTC. The full variable domain, completed using reference TRBV5-1 and TRBJ2-1, is KAGVTQTPRYLIKTRGQQVTLSCSPISGHRSVSWYQQTPGQGLQFLFEYFSETQRNKGNFPGRFSGRQFSNSRSEMNVSTLELGDSALYLCATGTSGGNEQFFGPGTRLTVL.